This TCR beta chain is drawn from a study of blood T cell repertoires in COVID-19. Study background: Acute and convalescent COVID-19 samples came from the United States, Italy and Spain. Sources were T cells, B-cell-depleted T cells, or PBMCs; the material itself was cDNA or gDNA.

In the original workflow: Reference gene primer amplification in the assay estimated nucleated cell counts. The protocol was immunoSEQ multiplex PCR, while the TCRdb copy is restricted to in-frame clones and leaves out a portion. The V and J calls and clone size were taken over from that table, and D and trimming were inferred from the DNA. This sample carries just over 200,000 clones, over 70% of them seen once, and the ten largest clones take 5.5%. Material for sequencing was peripheral blood. This sequence originates from a woman aged 70-85 years with acute or convalescent COVID-19.

In DNA, the CDR3 is TGTGCCAGCAGCTTAGCGGCCGCAGGGAATAATTCACCCCTCCACTTT. This translates into CASSLAAAGNNSPLHF. This rearrangement joins TRBV7-2 to TRBJ1-6, with a possible D match to TRBD1 (5 bases). The CDR3 runs 16 residues. V lost 0 bases and J 5 bases, leaving 11 bases between the germline ends. Germline values: CDR1 SGHTA, CDR2 FQGNSA.